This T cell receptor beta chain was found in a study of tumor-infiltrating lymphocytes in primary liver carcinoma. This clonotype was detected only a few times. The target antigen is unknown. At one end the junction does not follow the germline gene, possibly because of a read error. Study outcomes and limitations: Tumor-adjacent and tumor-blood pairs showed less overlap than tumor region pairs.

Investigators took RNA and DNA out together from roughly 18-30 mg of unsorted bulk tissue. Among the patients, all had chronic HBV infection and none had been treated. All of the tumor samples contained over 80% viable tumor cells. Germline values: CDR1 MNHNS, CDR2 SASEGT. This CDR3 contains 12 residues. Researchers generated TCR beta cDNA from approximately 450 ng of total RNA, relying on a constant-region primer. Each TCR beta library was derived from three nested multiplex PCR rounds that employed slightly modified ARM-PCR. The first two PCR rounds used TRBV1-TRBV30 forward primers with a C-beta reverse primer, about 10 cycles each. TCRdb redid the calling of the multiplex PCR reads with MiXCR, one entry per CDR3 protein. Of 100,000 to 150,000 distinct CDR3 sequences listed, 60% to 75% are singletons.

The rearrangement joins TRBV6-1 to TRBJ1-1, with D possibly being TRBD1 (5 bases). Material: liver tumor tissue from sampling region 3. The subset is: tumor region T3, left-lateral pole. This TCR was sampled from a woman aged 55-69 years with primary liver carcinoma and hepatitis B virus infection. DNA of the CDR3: TGTGCCAGCAGTGAGGTTGGGGCGTTGCCCAACTTT. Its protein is CASSEVGALPNF.